The clone carrying this T cell receptor (beta chain) appeared once. The authors' processing: Amplification with reference gene primers provided the estimates of nucleated cell counts. The protocol was immunoSEQ multiplex PCR, while the TCRdb copy is restricted to in-frame clones and leaves out a portion. The V and J calls and clone size were taken over from that table, and D and trimming were inferred from the DNA. Altogether tens of thousands of clones are present, over 70% being singletons, with the ten largest covering about 3%. The sample is drawn from a study of blood T cell repertoires in COVID-19. Study-level background: The United States, Italy and Spain were the sources of the acute and convalescent COVID-19 samples. Nucleic acid was either cDNA or gDNA, and it came from T cells, B-cell-depleted T cells, or PBMCs.

The CDR3 totals 11 residues. The V end lost 4 bases, the J end lost 3 bases, and 3 bases lay between the germline ends. The V gene's germline CDR1 is MDHEN and CDR2 SYDVKM. Seattle researchers signed up patients amid active infection and tracked them longitudinally. This clonotype was sampled from a man aged 70-80 years with COVID-19, enrolled during active disease. Sequencing input: peripheral blood. This chain links TRBV28 with TRBJ1-1, with no clear D. The CDR3 spells CASSSYTEAFF. CDR3 DNA: TGTGCCAGCAGTTCCTACACTGAAGCTTTCTTT. The whole variable domain, filled in from reference TRBV28 and TRBJ1-1, reads DVKVTQSSRYLVKRTGEKVFLECVQDMDHENMFWYRQDPGLGLRLIYFSYDVKMKEKGDIPEGYSVSREKKERFSLILESASTNQTSMYLCASSSYTEAFFGQGTRLTVV.